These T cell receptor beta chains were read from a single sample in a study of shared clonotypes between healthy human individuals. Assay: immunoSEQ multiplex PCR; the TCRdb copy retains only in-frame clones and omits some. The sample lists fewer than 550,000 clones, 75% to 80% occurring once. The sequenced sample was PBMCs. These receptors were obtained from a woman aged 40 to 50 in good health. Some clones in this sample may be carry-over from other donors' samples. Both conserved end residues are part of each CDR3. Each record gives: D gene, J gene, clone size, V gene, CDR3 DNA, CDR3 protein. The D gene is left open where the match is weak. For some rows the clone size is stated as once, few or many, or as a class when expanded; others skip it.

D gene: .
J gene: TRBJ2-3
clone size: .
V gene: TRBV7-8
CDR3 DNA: TGTGCCAGCAGCCTCTCCACAGATACGCAGTATTTT
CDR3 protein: CASSLSTDTQYF

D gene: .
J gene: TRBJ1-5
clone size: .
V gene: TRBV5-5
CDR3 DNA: TGTGCCAGCAGCTCCGGGACTGTAGGCAATCAGCCCCAGCATTTT
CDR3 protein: CASSSGTVGNQPQHF

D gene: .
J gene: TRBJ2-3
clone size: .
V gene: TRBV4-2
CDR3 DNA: TGTGCCAGCAGCCAAGCGCAGGGGAGTAGCACAGATACGCAGTATTTT
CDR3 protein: CASSQAQGSSTDTQYF

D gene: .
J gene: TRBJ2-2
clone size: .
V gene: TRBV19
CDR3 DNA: TGTGCCAGTACGTTGGGGCAGGGTGTTGGTGTGCGCGGGGAGCTGTTTTTT
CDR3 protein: CASTLGQGVGVRGELFF

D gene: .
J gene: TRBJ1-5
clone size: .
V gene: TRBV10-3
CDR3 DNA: TGTGCCATCTCAAGAGAAGATAGCAATCAGCCCCAGCATTTT
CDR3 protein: CAISREDSNQPQHF

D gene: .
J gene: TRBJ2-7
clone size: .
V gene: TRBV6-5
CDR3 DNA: TGTGCCAGCAGTTACGGGGGACTCTACGAGCAGTACTTC
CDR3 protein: CASSYGGLYEQYF

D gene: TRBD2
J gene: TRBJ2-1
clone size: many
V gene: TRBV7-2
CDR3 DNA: TGTGCCAGCAGCTTAGTAGCGGGAGTCTATGAGCAGTTCTTC
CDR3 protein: CASSLVAGVYEQFF

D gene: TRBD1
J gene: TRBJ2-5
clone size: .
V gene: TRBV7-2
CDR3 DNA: TGTGCCAGCAGCGAAACCAGGGGGCGATGGGAGACCCAGTACTTC
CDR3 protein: CASSETRGRWETQYF

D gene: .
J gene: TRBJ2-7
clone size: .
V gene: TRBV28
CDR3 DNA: TGTGCCAGCAGTTTATCCCGCGAGCAGTACTTC
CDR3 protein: CASSLSREQYF

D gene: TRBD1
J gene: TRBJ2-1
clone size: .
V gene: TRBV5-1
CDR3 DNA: TGCGCCAGCAGCTTTGGACAGGGGGTTGAGCAGTTCTTC
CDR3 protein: CASSFGQGVEQFF

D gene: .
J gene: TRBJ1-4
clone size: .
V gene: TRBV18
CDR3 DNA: TGTGCCAGCTCAGCACAGGGAGCAGCAACTAATGAAAAACTGTTTTTT
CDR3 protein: CASSAQGAATNEKLFF

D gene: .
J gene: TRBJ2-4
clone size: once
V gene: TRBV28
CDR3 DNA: TGTGCCAGCGCTGGGCGACCCAAAAACATTCAGTACTTC
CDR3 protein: CASAGRPKNIQYF

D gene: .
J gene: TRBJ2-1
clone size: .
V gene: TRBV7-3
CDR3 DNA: TGTGCCAGCAGCTTATCAGGTTACGGCAATGAGCAGTTCTTC
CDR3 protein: CASSLSGYGNEQFF

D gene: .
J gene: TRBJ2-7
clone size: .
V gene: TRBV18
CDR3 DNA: TGTGCCAGCTCACCGAGTTCCGGGGAGGCCTACGAGCAGTACTTC
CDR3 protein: CASSPSSGEAYEQYF

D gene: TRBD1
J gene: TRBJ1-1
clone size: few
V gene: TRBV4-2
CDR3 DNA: TGTGCCAGCAGCCCCGGGACAGCAGGAGACACTGAAGCTTTCTTT
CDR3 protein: CASSPGTAGDTEAFF

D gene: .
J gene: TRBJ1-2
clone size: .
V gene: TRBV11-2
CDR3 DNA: TGTGCCAGCAGCTTCGGCCAGGGAAGCGGCTACACCTTC
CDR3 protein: CASSFGQGSGYTF

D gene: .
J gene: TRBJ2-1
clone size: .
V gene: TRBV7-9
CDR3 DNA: TGTGCCAGCAGCGCTCGGGTCGTCTGGAATGAGCAGTTCTTC
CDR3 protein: CASSARVVWNEQFF

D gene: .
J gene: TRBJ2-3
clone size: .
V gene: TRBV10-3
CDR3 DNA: TGTGCCATCAGTGAGTCCAGGGTTGGAGATACGCAGTATTTT
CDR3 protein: CAISESRVGDTQYF

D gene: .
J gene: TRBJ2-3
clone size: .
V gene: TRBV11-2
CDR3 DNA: TGTGCCAGCAGCGCTGGGGGCACAGATACGCAGTATTTT
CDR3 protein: CASSAGGTDTQYF

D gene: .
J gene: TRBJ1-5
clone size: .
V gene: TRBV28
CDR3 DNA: TGTGCCAGCACCCTTGGCGGGCGTTCTTATAGCAATCAGCCCCAGCATTTT
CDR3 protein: CASTLGGRSYSNQPQHF

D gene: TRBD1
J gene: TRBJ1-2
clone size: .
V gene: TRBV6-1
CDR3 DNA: TGTGCCAGCAGCGGGGACAGGGGGTCGTATGGCTACACCTTC
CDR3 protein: CASSGDRGSYGYTF

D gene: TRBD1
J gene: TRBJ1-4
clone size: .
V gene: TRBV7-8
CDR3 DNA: TGTGCCAGCAGCTGGGCCGGGACAGGGTCTGAAAAACTGTTTTTT
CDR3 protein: CASSWAGTGSEKLFF

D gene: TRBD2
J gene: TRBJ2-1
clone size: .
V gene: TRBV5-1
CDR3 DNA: TGCGCCAGCAGCTCGGGACTAGCGGACTACAATGAGCAGTTCTTC
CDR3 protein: CASSSGLADYNEQFF

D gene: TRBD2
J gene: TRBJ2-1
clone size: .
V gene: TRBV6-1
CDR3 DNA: TGTGCCAGCCGCGGGAGTCCGTCCTACAATGAGCAGTTCTTC
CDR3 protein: CASRGSPSYNEQFF

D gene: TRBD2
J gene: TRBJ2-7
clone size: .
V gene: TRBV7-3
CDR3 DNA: TGTGCCAGCAGCTTAAACTCGGGAGGGGGGTACGAGCAGTACTTC
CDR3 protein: CASSLNSGGGYEQYF

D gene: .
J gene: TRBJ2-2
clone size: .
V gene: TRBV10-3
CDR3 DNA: TGTGCCATCCCCCCCACCCGGGACGTCGAGACTGGCCCACAACCCGGTGACACCGGGGAGCTGTTTTTT
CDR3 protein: CAIPPTRDVETGPQPGDTGELFF

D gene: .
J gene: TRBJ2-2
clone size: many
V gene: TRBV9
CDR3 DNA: TGTGCCAGCAGTCCTACACCGGACCCGAACACCGGGGAGCTGTTTTTT
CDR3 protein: CASSPTPDPNTGELFF

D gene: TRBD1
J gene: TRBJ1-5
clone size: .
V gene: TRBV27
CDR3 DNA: TGTGCCAGCAGTTTCGGCAGGGGGAATCAGCCCCAGCATTTT
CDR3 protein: CASSFGRGNQPQHF

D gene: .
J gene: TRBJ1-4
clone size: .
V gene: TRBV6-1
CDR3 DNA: TGTGCCAGCAATTTTGGGCAGAATAATGAAAAACTGTTTTTT
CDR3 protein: CASNFGQNNEKLFF

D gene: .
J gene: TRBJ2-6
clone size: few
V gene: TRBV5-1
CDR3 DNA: TGCGCCAGCAGGGTCAGCTTCTCTGGGGCCAACGTCCTGACTTTC
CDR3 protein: CASRVSFSGANVLTF

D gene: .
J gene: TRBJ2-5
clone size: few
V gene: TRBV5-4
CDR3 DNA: TGTGCCAGCAGCTTTTCGTCTCTCCAAGAGACCCAGTACTTC
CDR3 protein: CASSFSSLQETQYF

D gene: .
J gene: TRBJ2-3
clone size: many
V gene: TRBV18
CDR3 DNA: TGTGCCAGCTCACCACCGGGCAGGGGCCACACAGATACGCAGTATTTT
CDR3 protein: CASSPPGRGHTDTQYF

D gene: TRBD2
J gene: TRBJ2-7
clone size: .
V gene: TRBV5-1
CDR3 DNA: TGCGCCAGCAGCTTGGGGGGCGCGGGAGGGATCTCCTACGAGCAGTACTTC
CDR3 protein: CASSLGGAGGISYEQYF

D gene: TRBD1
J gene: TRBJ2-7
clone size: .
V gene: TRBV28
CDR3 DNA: TGTGCCAGCAGTTTACTTCCGGGACAGGGGCCCCACGAGCAGTACTTC
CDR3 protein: CASSLLPGQGPHEQYF

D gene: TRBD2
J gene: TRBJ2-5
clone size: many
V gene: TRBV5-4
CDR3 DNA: TGTGCCAGCAGCTTTGGCAGCGGGAGCGTCCAAGAGACCCAGTACTTC
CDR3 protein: CASSFGSGSVQETQYF

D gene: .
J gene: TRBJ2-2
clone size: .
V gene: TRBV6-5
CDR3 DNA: TGTGCCAGCAGCTCGCCCAGCACCGGGGAGCTGTTTTTT
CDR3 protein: CASSSPSTGELFF

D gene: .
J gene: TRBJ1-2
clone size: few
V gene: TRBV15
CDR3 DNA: TGTGCCACCAGCAGAGATCTTGCCGGGGGCTATGGCTACACCTTC
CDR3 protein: CATSRDLAGGYGYTF

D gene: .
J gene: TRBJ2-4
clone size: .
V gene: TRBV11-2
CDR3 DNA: TGTGCCAGCAGCTTAGCCCTTCGCCATCAGGGGTCCGAAAACATTCAGTACTTC
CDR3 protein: CASSLALRHQGSENIQYF

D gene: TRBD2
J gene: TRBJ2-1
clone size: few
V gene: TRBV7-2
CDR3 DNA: TGTGCCAGCAGAGCGGGACTAGCGGCCTACAATGAGCAGTTCTTC
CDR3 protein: CASRAGLAAYNEQFF

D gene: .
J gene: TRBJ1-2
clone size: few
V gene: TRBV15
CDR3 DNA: TGTGCCACCAGGAGCCCCAGGCGGGTGGGGTATGGCTACACCTTC
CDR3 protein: CATRSPRRVGYGYTF

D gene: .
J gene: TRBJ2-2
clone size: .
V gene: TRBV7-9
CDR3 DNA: TGTGCCAGCAGCACGGACAAGAACACCGGGGAGCTGTTTTTT
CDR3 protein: CASSTDKNTGELFF

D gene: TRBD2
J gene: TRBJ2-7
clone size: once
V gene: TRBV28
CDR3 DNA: TGTGCCACACAGTCCTGGGACTACAGCTCCTACGAGCAGTACTTC
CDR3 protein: CATQSWDYSSYEQYF

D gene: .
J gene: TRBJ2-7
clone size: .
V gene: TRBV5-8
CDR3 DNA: TGTGCCAGCAGCTTTGTCCGAGGGGGTGAGCAGTACTTC
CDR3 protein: CASSFVRGGEQYF

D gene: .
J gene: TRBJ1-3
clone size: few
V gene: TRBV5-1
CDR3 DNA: TGCGCCAGCAGCTTGCTTACGGGAGGCTCTGGAAACACCATATATTTT
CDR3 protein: CASSLLTGGSGNTIYF

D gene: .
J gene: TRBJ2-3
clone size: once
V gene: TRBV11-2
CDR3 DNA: TGTGCCAGCAGCGATCCGGGACTCCTGCGCTGGGCGCAGTATTTT
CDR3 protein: CASSDPGLLRWAQYF

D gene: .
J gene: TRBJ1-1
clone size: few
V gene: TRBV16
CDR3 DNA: TGTGCCAGCAGCCAATCGAAGGGGTGGAACACTGAAGCTTTCTTT
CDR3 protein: CASSQSKGWNTEAFF

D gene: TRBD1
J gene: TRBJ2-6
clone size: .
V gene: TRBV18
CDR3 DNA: TGTGCCAGCTCACCGCAGGGGGCGTATGGGGCCAACGTCCTGACTTTC
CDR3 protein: CASSPQGAYGANVLTF

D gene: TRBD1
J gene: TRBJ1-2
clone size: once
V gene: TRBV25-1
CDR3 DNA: TGTGCCAGCAGTGCAGGGGGGGGATCCTATGGCTACACCTTC
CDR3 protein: CASSAGGGSYGYTF

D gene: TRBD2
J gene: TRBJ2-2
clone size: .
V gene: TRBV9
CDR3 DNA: TGTGCCAGCAGTCCTAGCGGGAGCGGAACCGGGGAGCTGTTTTTT
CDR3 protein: CASSPSGSGTGELFF

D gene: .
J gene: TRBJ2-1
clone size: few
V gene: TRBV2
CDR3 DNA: TGTGCCAGCAGTTATGACAGACCGATATTCTTC
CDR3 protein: CASSYDRPIFF

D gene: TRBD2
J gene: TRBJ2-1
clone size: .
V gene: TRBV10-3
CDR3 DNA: TGTGCCATCCAAGGACTAGCGGTGGGCAATGAGCAGTTCTTC
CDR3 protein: CAIQGLAVGNEQFF

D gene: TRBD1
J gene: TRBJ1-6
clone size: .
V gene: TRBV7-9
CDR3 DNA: TGTGCCAGCAGCCTTACAGGGGCCCCGAATTCACCCCTCCACTTT
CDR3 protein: CASSLTGAPNSPLHF

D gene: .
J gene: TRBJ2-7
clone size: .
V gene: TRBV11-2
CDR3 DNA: TGTGCCAGCAGCTCCCCGCCGACGGTCTACGAGCAGTACTTC
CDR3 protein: CASSSPPTVYEQYF

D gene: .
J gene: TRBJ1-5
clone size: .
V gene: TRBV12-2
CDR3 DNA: TGTGCAAGTCGCTTAGCGCGCGGGGATTTGGATCAGCCCCAGCATTTT
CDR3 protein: CASRLARGDLDQPQHF

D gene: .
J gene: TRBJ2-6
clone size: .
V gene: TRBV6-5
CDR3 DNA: TGTGCCAGCAGTCAAGACAGTTCTGGGGCCAACGTCCTGACTTTC
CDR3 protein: CASSQDSSGANVLTF